This T cell receptor beta chain was recorded in a study of cytomegalovirus exposure and HLA in healthy donors. Study results and limitations: Most TCR sequences were rare, but some public TCRs occurred in many donors. In an earlier analysis, productive rearrangement rates for most beta V segments clustered near 87% or 30%. CMV serostatus was the only recorded immune exposure for donors. Common viral pathogens (according to a later analysis) appeared linked to several of the most significant clusters.

Comment on this clone: The antigen remains unidentified.

With 60 Vbeta and 13 Jbeta primers, the PCR was carried out. Produced via immunoSEQ multiplex PCR; TCRdb's table is partial and in-frame only. Of 200,000 to 250,000 clones listed, roughly 87% are singletons. This CDR3 comprises 16 residues. J was trimmed by 7 bases and V by 1 base; bases with no gene match: 11. In germline, CDR1 is SGHTA, CDR2 FQGNSA. The receptor comes from a woman in her thirties or forties in good health and CMV-seropositive. The specimen sequenced was PBMCs. The gene calls are TRBV7-2 and TRBJ1-2; 8 bases line up with TRBD1. CDR3 sequence (DNA): TGTGCCAGCAGCTTAGGAAACCCCCCAGGGGGCGTTGGCTACACCTTC. Protein: CASSLGNPPGGVGYTF.